This T cell receptor beta chain was identified during a study of T cell changes during pregnancy in multiple sclerosis. A few counts support this clone. Here immunoSEQ multiplex PCR was the method, and the copy in TCRdb shows in-frame clones only, minus some. This table holds around 60,000 clones, about 96% found once. The CDR3 has 13 amino acids. Trimming took off 4 bases at V and 0 bases at J, with 7 bases between the two ends. Germline V lookup: CDR1 SGHNT, CDR2 YYREEE (reference sequence). This clonotype was obtained from a female donor with multiple sclerosis, enrolled in a pregnancy study. The source was CD8+ T cells from peripheral blood mononuclear cells, collected after pregnancy. The chain has TRBV5-4 and TRBJ1-1, with no clear D. CDR3 sequence reads: CASSPELNTEAFF. CDR3 in DNA: TGTGCCAGCAGCCCCGAGTTGAACACTGAAGCTTTCTTT.